This T cell receptor (beta chain) was sequenced in a study of human T cells and chemical hapten exposure. Regarding time point: patch test 3, about 24 weeks after DPC sensitization. Treatment meaning: therapeutic diphenylcyclopropenone sensitization with weekly scalp DPC. The library put unique molecular identifiers onto individual cDNA molecules. Using its own MiXCR run on the RACE reads, TCRdb lists one record per CDR3 protein. The sample lists 82,000 or so distinct CDR3 sequences; about an eighth were seen once. This TCR was recovered from a woman aged 45 to 65 with alopecia areata. Some clones in this sample may be carry-over from other donors' samples. Sequencing used whole blood, obtained in connection with sensitization to the hapten diphenylcyclopropenone (DPC).

CDR3 protein: CASSFWGHHSPYEQYF. In DNA form, the CDR3 reads TGTGCCAGCAGTTTCTGGGGACACCATAGTCCCTACGAGCAGTACTTC. The chain couples TRBV27 to TRBJ2-7, with D tentatively TRBD1 (6 bases). The CDR3 is 16 residues long. Germline-derived CDR1 and CDR2 are MNHEY and SMNVEV (reference sequence). V lost 3 bases, J lost 2 bases, and 17 bases lay in between.